The sequence of this T cell receptor (beta chain) was determined in a study of blood T cell repertoires in COVID-19. Germline CDR1 reads SGHNT; CDR2 reads YENEEA. V gave up 4 bases and J gave up 7 bases; unmatched junction bases: 12. The CDR3 sequence is 15 residues long. Original handling: Nucleated cell number was recorded as an estimate derived from reference gene primer amplification. The table came from immunoSEQ multiplex PCR; TCRdb's copy has only in-frame clones and leaves some out. Clonal size and the V and J genes are those of that table, whereas D and trimming came from the DNA. This sample carries around 200,000 clones, 78% of them seen once, and the ten largest clones take approximately 2.9%.

The TCR sequence derives from a woman of 80 years or more with active or convalescent COVID-19. The chain uses TRBV11-3 and TRBJ1-2; 7 bases are a match to TRBD1. The sample taken for sequencing was peripheral blood. The CDR3 DNA reads as TGTGCCAGCAGCTCCCGGGACAGCCCATTAGTTGGCTACACCTTC. This sequence encodes CASSSRDSPLVGYTF.